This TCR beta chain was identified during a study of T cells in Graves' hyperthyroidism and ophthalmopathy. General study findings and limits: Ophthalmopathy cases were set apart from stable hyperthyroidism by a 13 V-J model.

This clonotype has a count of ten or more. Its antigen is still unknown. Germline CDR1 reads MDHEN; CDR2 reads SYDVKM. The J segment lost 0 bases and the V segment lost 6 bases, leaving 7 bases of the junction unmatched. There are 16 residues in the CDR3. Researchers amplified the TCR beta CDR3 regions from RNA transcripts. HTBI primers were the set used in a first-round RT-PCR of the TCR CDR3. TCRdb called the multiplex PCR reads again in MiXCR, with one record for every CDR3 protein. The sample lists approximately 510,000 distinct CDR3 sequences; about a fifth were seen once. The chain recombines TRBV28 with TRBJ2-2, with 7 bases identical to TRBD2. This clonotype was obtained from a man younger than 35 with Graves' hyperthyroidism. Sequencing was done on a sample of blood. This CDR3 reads CASSLYGRANTGELFF. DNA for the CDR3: TGTGCCAGCAGCCTTTATGGGAGGGCGAACACCGGGGAGCTGTTTTTT.